A selection of T cell receptor beta chains follows, all from one sample in a study of cytomegalovirus exposure and HLA in healthy donors. Assay used: immunoSEQ multiplex PCR; TCRdb lists only in-frame clones, some missing. The table has fewer than 150,000 clones, 65% to 90% seen once. Sample: PBMCs. The source of these receptors is a female donor in good health and CMV-seronegative. The CDR3 runs from the conserved cysteine through the conserved F or W. Each record gives: clone size, J gene, D gene, V gene, CDR3 protein, CDR3 DNA. The D gene is left open where the match is weak. Part of the rows lack a size; the others show once, few, many or a class for expanded clones.

>-|TRBJ2-1|-|TRBV5-1
CASSSRPSSYNEQFF
TGCGCCAGCAGCTCCCGCCCGAGCTCCTACAATGAGCAGTTCTTC
>-|TRBJ1-5|TRBD1|TRBV6-5
CASSRQGVSQPQHF
TGTGCCAGCAGTCGACAGGGGGTTAGCCAGCCCCAGCATTTT
>-|TRBJ2-5|-|TRBV27
CASSYGTASQETQYF
TGTGCCAGCAGTTACGGGACTGCCTCCCAAGAGACCCAGTACTTC
>-|TRBJ1-1|-|TRBV29-1
CSVVPGWGRTDTEAFF
TGCAGCGTCGTCCCTGGCTGGGGGCGAACGGACACTGAAGCTTTCTTT
>-|TRBJ2-3|TRBD1|TRBV2
CASSDRTGIDTQYF
TGTGCCAGCAGTGATCGGACAGGGATAGATACGCAGTATTTT
>few|TRBJ1-1|TRBD1|TRBV30
CAWGGQGAFF
TGTGCCTGGGGGGGACAGGGAGCTTTCTTT
>-|TRBJ2-7|-|TRBV28
CASSLPTSLVEQYF
TGTGCCAGCAGTTTACCAACTAGCTTGGTTGAGCAGTACTTC
>-|TRBJ2-7|-|TRBV27
CASSFALHGYEQYF
TGTGCCAGCAGTTTCGCGCTTCACGGGTACGAGCAGTACTTC
>-|TRBJ1-3|-|TRBV9
CASSDQLSGNTIYF
TGTGCCAGCAGCGATCAACTATCTGGAAACACCATATATTTT
>once|TRBJ1-2|-|TRBV5-1
CASSVAAPRDGYTF
TGCGCCAGCAGCGTCGCCGCCCCCCGGGATGGCTACACCTTC
>-|TRBJ2-1|-|TRBV27
CASSPPGEFVYNEQFF
TGTGCCAGCAGTCCTCCAGGGGAGTTCGTCTACAATGAGCAGTTCTTC
>-|TRBJ2-7|-|TRBV28
CASSGATGFYEQYF
TGTGCCAGCAGTGGAGCGACAGGATTTTACGAGCAGTACTTC
>-|TRBJ2-2|-|TRBV5-1
CASSLSVVVSGELFF
TGCGCCAGCAGCTTGTCAGTGGTGGTGTCCGGGGAGCTGTTTTTT
>-|TRBJ1-1|-|TRBV5-4
CASAHKRGNTEAFF
TGTGCCAGCGCCCACAAAAGAGGTAACACTGAAGCTTTCTTT
>-|TRBJ2-7|TRBD1|TRBV7-2
CASATGGGYEQYF
TGTGCCAGCGCGACAGGGGGCGGGTACGAGCAGTACTTC
>-|TRBJ2-1|TRBD2|TRBV9
CASSVDSGSSYNEQFF
TGTGCCAGCAGCGTTGATAGCGGGAGCTCCTACAATGAGCAGTTCTTC
>-|TRBJ1-3|-|TRBV18
CASSPTVGGESSGNTIYF
TGTGCCAGCTCGCCCACTGTGGGGGGAGAAAGCTCTGGAAACACCATATATTTT
>-|TRBJ2-1|TRBD2|TRBV5-1
CASVRGLAGQYNEQFF
TGCGCCAGCGTTAGGGGACTAGCGGGACAGTACAATGAGCAGTTCTTC
>-|TRBJ1-2|TRBD1|TRBV27
CASRGQGVIGYTF
TGTGCCAGCAGAGGACAGGGGGTTATTGGCTACACCTTC
>-|TRBJ2-2|-|TRBV5-5
CASSFFTSNTGELFF
TGTGCCAGCAGCTTTTTCACATCGAACACCGGGGAGCTGTTTTTT
>-|TRBJ2-2|TRBD1|TRBV14
CASSQLHRGINTGELFF
TGTGCCAGCAGCCAACTACACAGGGGCATCAACACCGGGGAGCTGTTTTTT
>-|TRBJ1-4|-|TRBV5-6
CASSSYTGINEKLFF
TGTGCCAGCAGCTCATATACAGGGATTAATGAAAAACTGTTTTTT
>-|TRBJ2-5|-|TRBV7-2
CATQDRTQETQYF
TGTGCCACTCAAGACAGGACCCAAGAGACCCAGTACTTC
>-|TRBJ2-1|TRBD2|TRBV5-1
CASSLTGLAVLDEQFF
TGCGCCAGCAGCTTAACGGGACTAGCGGTTTTGGATGAGCAGTTCTTC
>once|TRBJ2-7|TRBD1|TRBV6-5
CASSYGTGAAYEQYF
TGTGCCAGCAGTTACGGGACAGGGGCGGCCTACGAGCAGTACTTC
>-|TRBJ2-3|TRBD2|TRBV5-1
CASSLGGLAGVDTQYF
TGCGCCAGCAGCTTGGGGGGACTAGCGGGAGTAGATACGCAGTATTTT
>-|TRBJ2-7|TRBD2|TRBV29-1
CSVEIPTSGPYEQYF
TGCAGCGTTGAGATACCGACTAGCGGCCCCTACGAGCAGTACTTC
>-|TRBJ1-2|-|TRBV6-6
CASSQGSGSTNYGYTF
TGTGCCAGCAGTCAGGGCAGTGGCTCAACTAACTATGGCTACACCTTC
>-|TRBJ2-1|TRBD2|TRBV4-2
CASSQVLGSSGRYNEQFF
TGTGCCAGCAGCCAAGTCTTGGGGAGTAGCGGGAGGTACAATGAGCAGTTCTTC
>few|TRBJ2-7|-|TRBV5-1
CASSLEGGYEQYF
TGCGCCAGCAGCTTGGAAGGGGGCTACGAGCAGTACTTC
>-|TRBJ1-4|-|TRBV2
CASSESGLNEKLFF
TGTGCCAGCAGTGAGTCGGGTTTGAATGAAAAACTGTTTTTT
>once|TRBJ2-1|TRBD1|TRBV7-9
CASSSRGQGSSYNEQFF
TGTGCCAGCAGCTCCAGGGGACAGGGGAGCTCCTACAATGAGCAGTTCTTC
>-|TRBJ2-1|TRBD2|TRBV6-1
CASRVAGGVYNEQFF
TGTGCCAGCAGGGTAGCGGGGGGCGTCTACAATGAGCAGTTCTTC
>-|TRBJ2-1|TRBD2|TRBV9
CASSVTQLGGGALREQFF
TGTGCCAGCAGCGTAACCCAGTTAGGCGGGGGAGCGCTTCGTGAGCAGTTCTTC
>-|TRBJ2-7|TRBD1|TRBV27
CASRDRVYEQYF
TGTGCCAGCAGGGACAGGGTATACGAGCAGTACTTC
>-|TRBJ1-5|-|TRBV4-1
CASSQATVNQPQHF
TGCGCCAGCAGCCAAGCTACAGTGAATCAGCCCCAGCATTTT
>once|TRBJ1-3|TRBD1|TRBV6-5
CASSPDRASGNTIYF
TGTGCCAGCAGCCCGGACAGGGCCTCTGGAAACACCATATATTTT
>-|TRBJ2-7|TRBD1|TRBV18
CASSPPGQPRQYF
TGTGCCAGCTCACCTCCGGGACAGCCTCGGCAGTACTTC
>-|TRBJ2-5|TRBD2|TRBV27
CASSSGLAGLQETQYF
TGTGCCAGCAGTTCGGGACTAGCGGGACTACAAGAGACCCAGTACTTC
>once|TRBJ2-1|-|TRBV27
CASSFRILNEQFF
TGTGCCAGCAGTTTCCGAATTCTAAATGAGCAGTTCTTC
>-|TRBJ2-5|TRBD2|TRBV5-6
CASSLLAGKKETQYF
TGTGCCAGCAGTCTACTAGCGGGAAAGAAAGAGACCCAGTACTTC
>once|TRBJ1-1|TRBD1|TRBV19
CASSMQNRGEAFF
TGTGCCAGTAGTATGCAAAACAGGGGTGAAGCTTTCTTT
>-|TRBJ2-1|-|TRBV7-2
CASSISGPSSYNEQFF
TGTGCCAGCAGCATCAGCGGACCCAGCTCCTACAATGAGCAGTTCTTC
>-|TRBJ1-2|-|TRBV29-1
CSVEDQGHYQHGYTF
TGCAGCGTTGAAGATCAGGGACATTATCAGCATGGCTACACCTTC
>-|TRBJ2-7|TRBD1|TRBV29-1
CSVRYTGGTYEQYF
TGCAGCGTAAGATACACAGGGGGTACCTACGAGCAGTACTTC
>-|TRBJ1-1|-|TRBV14
CASSQGRGHPNTEAFF
TGTGCCAGCAGCCAAGGCCGAGGACACCCGAACACTGAAGCTTTCTTT
>-|TRBJ1-5|TRBD1|TRBV27
CASSPSRDRVQPQHF
TGTGCCAGCAGTCCGTCCCGGGACAGGGTTCAGCCCCAGCATTTT
>-|TRBJ1-1|-|TRBV5-4
CASSWGGRATIEAFF
TGTGCCAGCAGCTGGGGGGGTAGGGCTACGATTGAAGCTTTCTTT